These T cell receptor beta chains were read from a single sample in a study of shared clonotypes between healthy human individuals. Some clones are missing from TCRdb's copy, which holds only in-frame ones; the method was immunoSEQ multiplex PCR. The sample has around 2.5 million clones, under 95% seen once; the top ten hold 0.36%. Sequenced: naive CD4+ T cells from PBMCs. These receptors were taken from a man between 18 and 29 years old in good health. Some clones in this sample may be carry-over from other donors' samples. Both conserved end residues are part of each CDR3. Each record gives: CDR3 protein, V gene, CDR3 length, J gene.

CASRTGEDYGYTF,TRBV2,13,TRBJ1-2
CASSSDTGELFF,TRBV5-4,12,TRBJ2-2
CASSLGPGAGEQYF,TRBV5-1,14,TRBJ2-7
CASSTGQAGTEAFF,TRBV19,14,TRBJ1-1
CASSLAGTGAYEQYF,TRBV5-1,15,TRBJ2-7
CASSLAPVNTEAFF,TRBV7-9,14,TRBJ1-1
CASSLRIRVSGANVLTF,TRBV11-2,17,TRBJ2-6
CASSFLAPSSWGPYNEQFF,TRBV7-2,19,TRBJ2-1
CASSPAGNLIYNEQFF,TRBV18,16,TRBJ2-1
CASSSTGRSYNEQFF,TRBV7-3,15,TRBJ2-1
CASNNDLIDTQYF,TRBV5-1,13,TRBJ2-3
CSVVSPSYEQYF,TRBV29-1,12,TRBJ2-7
CASSDRASYEQYF,TRBV10-1,13,TRBJ2-7
CASSLGQSNQPQHF,TRBV10-2,14,TRBJ1-5
CASSVMGGGPETQYF,TRBV9,15,TRBJ2-5
CASSEQQGGTEAFF,TRBV10-1,14,TRBJ1-1
CASSLTTMNTEAFF,TRBV7-8,14,TRBJ1-1
CASSFAVGTSGLKYF,TRBV5-8,15,TRBJ2-7
CATQTYAGEMWNEQFF,TRBV10-3,16,TRBJ2-1
CASTQVSTNTGELFF,TRBV6-5,15,TRBJ2-2
CASSLGRVFGNTIYF,TRBV7-2,15,TRBJ1-3
CASSPEGSGRYEQYF,TRBV6-1,15,TRBJ2-7
CASSITPNQPQHF,TRBV19,13,TRBJ1-5
CAWRLYRAEAFF,TRBV30,12,TRBJ1-1
CSVEDVGIYNEQFF,TRBV29-1,14,TRBJ2-1
CASSELNIQYF,TRBV6-1,11,TRBJ2-4
CASSWTGGSRETQYF,TRBV6-6,15,TRBJ2-5
CSPRGNTEAFF,TRBV20-1,11,TRBJ1-1
CASSNKLAGAIYNEQFF,TRBV5-4,17,TRBJ2-1
CASSLGEQPQHF,TRBV28,12,TRBJ1-5
CASSQVSGRVTGELFF,TRBV4-2,16,TRBJ2-2
CASSQSSSRQLNEKLFF,TRBV4-3,17,TRBJ1-4